The 22 T cell receptor beta chains in this list originate from one sample, sequenced in a study of blood T cell repertoires in COVID-19. Measured with immunoSEQ multiplex PCR; TCRdb has only the in-frame clones, and not every one. The sample carries approximately 120,000 clones, approximately 85% recorded once. Sequencing used peripheral blood. The receptors derive from a woman aged 80 or over with COVID-19, enrolled during active disease.

This clone came up once. In DNA form, the CDR3 reads TGTGCCAGCAGTTACGGAGGGGGCATTGGTCAGCCCCAGCATTTT. Its translation: CASSYGGGIGQPQHF. This chain connects TRBV6-2 or TRBV6-3 to TRBJ1-5, with 7 bases identical to TRBD1. The germline gives CDR1 MNHEY, CDR2 SVGEGT. V dropped 2 bases and J dropped 6; count of bases not matched to a gene: 7. This CDR3 comprises 15 residues.

The V gene is TRBV5-4, the J gene TRBJ2-5, with D tentatively TRBD1 (6 bases). CDR3 length: 14 residues. The V gene lost 2 bases and the J gene lost 1 base, with 9 bases spanning the gap. Germline loops: CDR1 SGHNT, CDR2 YYREEE (reference sequence). In DNA form, the CDR3 reads TGTGCCAGCAGCTTACGGGACATCCAAGAGACCCAGTACTTC. Protein: CASSLRDIQETQYF.

This sequence joins TRBV4-3 and TRBJ2-1, with D possibly matching TRBD1 (6 bases). The CDR3 runs to 16 residues. The germline V gene encodes CDR1 LGHNA and CDR2 YSLEER. V was pared by 0 bases and J by 0 bases, with 9 bases between. CDR3 coding DNA: TGCGCCAGCAGCCAAGATCAGGGGAGCTCCTACAATGAGCAGTTCTTC. This sequence encodes CASSQDQGSSYNEQFF.

The chain couples TRBV7-2 to TRBJ2-7; 7 bases line up with TRBD1. CDR3 length: 15 residues. Looked up from germline, CDR1 is SGHTA and CDR2 is FQGNSA. Trimming took 1 base from V and 5 from J; bases not matched to a gene: 8. This CDR3 is CASSLGTGLGDEQYF. In DNA form, the CDR3 reads TGTGCCAGCAGCTTAGGGACAGGTCTGGGGGACGAGCAGTACTTC.

The rearrangement links TRBV28 to TRBJ2-6; 7 bases agree with TRBD2. Germline CDR1 is MDHEN and CDR2 is SYDVKM. There are 19 residues in the CDR3. Trimming cost V 3 bases and J 1 base; bases outside gene matches: 12. The CDR3: CASSLQRDFHLSGANVLTF. The CDR3 DNA sequence: TGTGCCAGCAGTTTGCAGCGGGACTTTCACCTTTCTGGGGCCAACGTCCTGACTTTC.

This sequence joins TRBV5-1 and TRBJ2-2; D gene unclear. There are 12 residues in the CDR3. CDR1 SGHRS and CDR2 YFSETQ come from the germline V gene. Trimming cost V 0 bases and J 7 bases, with 4 bases left between them. CDR3 region: CASSLGSGELFF. The CDR3 DNA reads as TGCGCCAGCAGCTTGGGTAGCGGGGAGCTGTTTTTT.

The rearrangement joins TRBV13 to TRBJ2-7; the D gene is possibly TRBD1 (5 bases). This CDR3 comprises 12 residues. Germline V gene data show CDR1 as PRHDT and CDR2 as FYEKMQ (reference sequence). V lost 5 bases and J lost 4, with 9 bases in between. CDR3 DNA: TGTGCCAGCAGCCCTCAGGGTTACGAGCAGTACTTC. Its translation: CASSPQGYEQYF.

The rearrangement links TRBV5-1 to TRBJ1-4; 8 bases agree with TRBD1. Germline CDR1 SGHRS, CDR2 YFSETQ. This CDR3 spans 14 amino acids. Trimming at V came to 4 bases and at J to 5 bases, leaving 4 bases not matched to a gene. CDR3 sequence reads: CASSQGQGNEKLFF. In DNA form, the CDR3 reads TGCGCCAGCAGCCAAGGACAGGGAAATGAAAAACTGTTTTTT.

V is TRBV9 and J is TRBJ2-7; 8 bases are a match to TRBD2. Germline V gene sequence: CDR1 SGDLS, CDR2 YYNGEE. The CDR3 runs 14 residues. Germline trimming cut 0 bases from V and 9 bases from J; bases unmatched to any gene: 8. The CDR3 reads CASSVESTSATQYF. Here the CDR3 DNA reads TGTGCCAGCAGCGTAGAATCGACTAGCGCGACGCAGTACTTC.

J is TRBJ2-4 and V is TRBV19, with 11 nucleotides matching TRBD2. J was trimmed by 9 bases and V by 4 bases; bases with no gene match: 14. Germline V gene lookup returns CDR1 LNHDA and CDR2 SQIVND (reference sequence). This CDR3 is built from 17 residues. The CDR3 DNA reads TGTGCCAGTAGTACTCTTTTAACACTAGCGGGAGAGACCATTCAGTACTTC. Amino acid sequence: CASSTLLTLAGETIQYF.

The chain uses TRBV19 and TRBJ1-6; D is possibly TRBD1 (5 bases). Between the trimmed V and J ends, which lost 6 bases and 7 bases, there was a span of 13 bases. Germline CDR1 reads LNHDA; CDR2 reads SQIVND (reference sequence). The CDR3 runs 14 residues. CDR3 coding DNA: TGTGCCAGTAGCCCTCCAGGGTCGAATTCACCCCTCCACTTT. Residues: CASSPPGSNSPLHF.

The J gene is TRBJ2-1, the V gene TRBV5-4, with D maybe TRBD2 (6 bases). The germline CDR1 and CDR2 sequences are SGHNT and YYREEE (reference sequence). This CDR3 comprises 15 residues. The germline V and J ends were trimmed by 2 bases and 0 bases, with 9 bases remaining between them. CDR3 region: CASSLGGSSYNEQFF. CDR3 bases: TGTGCCAGCAGCTTAGGAGGGAGCTCCTACAATGAGCAGTTCTTC.

The V call is TRBV19, the J call TRBJ2-2; 7 bases map to TRBD2. CDR1 is LNHDA and CDR2 is SQIVND in the germline V gene (reference sequence). The CDR3 runs 15 residues. With V trimmed by 10 bases and J by 1 base, 9 bases remained unmatched. Here the CDR3 DNA reads TGTGCCACCCATTGGGGGACTATGAACACCGGGGAGCTGTTTTTT. Encoded protein: CATHWGTMNTGELFF.

The V and J genes are TRBV18 and TRBJ2-2; 9 bases are shared with TRBD2. Trimming took 2 bases from V and 5 from J; bases not matched to a gene: 9. The CDR3 has 17 residues. Per germline, CDR1 KGHSH and CDR2 LQKENI. The CDR3 protein is CASSPGLGLAGTGELFF. The CDR3 nucleotides are TGTGCCAGCTCACCAGGACTGGGACTAGCTGGGACCGGGGAGCTGTTTTTT.

This clone is a singleton in its sample. V and J are TRBV4-2 and TRBJ1-3; maybe TRBD1 (6 bases). CDR3 length: 17 amino acids. With 0 bases removed from V and 0 bases from J, the gap between germline ends came to 12 bases. Germline lookup yields CDR1 LGHNA and CDR2 YNFKEQ. The CDR3 DNA follows: TGTGCCAGCAGCCAAGATCTTCAGGACAGCTCTGGAAACACCATATATTTT. Translation: CASSQDLQDSSGNTIYF.

The chain employs TRBV11-3 and TRBJ2-1; 9 nucleotides agree with TRBD2. Germline trimming cut 5 bases from V and 7 bases from J; bases unmatched to any gene: 9. CDR1 SGHNT and CDR2 YENEEA come from the germline V gene. This CDR3 is 15 amino acids long. CDR3 residues: CASSRGGRAWNEQFF. CDR3 DNA sequence: TGTGCCAGCAGCCGAGGCGGGAGGGCCTGGAATGAGCAGTTCTTC.

There are a few counts of this clone. The chain combines TRBV5-1 with TRBJ1-5; 10 nucleotides agree with TRBD1. The length of the CDR3 is 15 residues. Germline V gene data show CDR1 as SGHRS and CDR2 as YFSETQ. V shed 4 bases, J shed 8 bases, and the junction held 9 bases outside the gene matches. CDR3 bases: TGCGCCAGCAGCGAAGGGACAGGGGCCTCGGAGCCCCAGCATTTT. Its translation: CASSEGTGASEPQHF.

The DNA for the CDR3 is TGTGCCAGCAGCTTAGCGCTAAGGGCGGGAGGGCCAGGGGAGCAGTTCTTC. As protein: CASSLALRAGGPGEQFF. The chain has TRBV7-2 and TRBJ2-1, with TRBD2 matching 9 bases. The CDR3 contains 17 residues. V gave up 0 bases and J gave up 10 bases; unmatched junction bases: 13. Germline CDR1 is SGHTA and CDR2 is FQGNSA.

The chain has TRBV28 and TRBJ2-7; D gene unclear. V lost 6 bases and J lost 2, with 11 bases in between. CDR1 MDHEN and CDR2 SYDVKM come from the germline V gene. CDR3 length: 13 amino acids. The CDR3: CASSPPSAYEQYF. The CDR3 nucleotides are TGTGCCAGCAGCCCCCCCTCAGCCTACGAGCAGTACTTC. Supplemented by reference TRBV28 and TRBJ2-7, the full variable domain reads DVKVTQSSRYLVKRTGEKVFLECVQDMDHENMFWYRQDPGLGLRLIYFSYDVKMKEKGDIPEGYSVSREKKERFSLILESASTNQTSMYLCASSPPSAYEQYFGPGTRLTVT.

The J gene is TRBJ2-1, the V gene TRBV19; 9 positions agree with TRBD1. The junction had 10 bases not matched to a gene; V was cut back by 4 bases and J by 9 bases. The CDR3 has 15 residues. Germline V lookup: CDR1 LNHDA, CDR2 SQIVND (reference sequence). The CDR3 sequence: CASSTTGGGRSEQFF. Written as DNA, the CDR3 is TGTGCCAGTAGTACTACAGGGGGCGGACGTAGTGAGCAGTTCTTC.

This clone was detected only once. The genes are TRBV4-1 and TRBJ2-7; 15 nucleotides agree with TRBD2. Germline V gene sequence: CDR1 MGHRA, CDR2 YSYEKL. V shed 0 bases, J shed 6 bases, and the junction held 6 bases outside the gene matches. This CDR3 is 17 amino acids long. The chain's CDR3 is CASSQESAGLAGGEQYF. In nucleotides, the CDR3 is TGCGCCAGCAGCCAAGAATCCGCGGGACTAGCGGGAGGCGAGCAGTACTTC.

The rearrangement joins TRBV6-5 to TRBJ1-1, with D tentatively TRBD1 (6 bases). Germline V gene lookup returns CDR1 MNHEY and CDR2 SVGAGI. The CDR3 is 13 amino acids. Between the trimmed V and J ends, which lost 6 bases and 6 bases, there was a span of 14 bases. The CDR3, as DNA: TGTGCCAGCAGGATAACAGGGACGGCTGAAGCTTTCTTT. This translates into CASRITGTAEAFF.